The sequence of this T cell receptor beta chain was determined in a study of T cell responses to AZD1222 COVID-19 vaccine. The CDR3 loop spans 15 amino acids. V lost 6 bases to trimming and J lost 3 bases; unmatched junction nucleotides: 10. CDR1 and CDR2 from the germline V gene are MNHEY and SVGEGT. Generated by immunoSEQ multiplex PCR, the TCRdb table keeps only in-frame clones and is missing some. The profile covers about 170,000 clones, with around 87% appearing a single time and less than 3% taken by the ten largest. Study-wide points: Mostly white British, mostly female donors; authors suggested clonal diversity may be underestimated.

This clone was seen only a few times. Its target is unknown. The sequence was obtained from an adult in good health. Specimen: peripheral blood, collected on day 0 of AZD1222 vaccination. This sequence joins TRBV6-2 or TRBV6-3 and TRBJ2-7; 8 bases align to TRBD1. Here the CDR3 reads CASSPPGQVFYEQYF. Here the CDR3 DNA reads TGTGCCAGCAGCCCCCCGGGACAGGTTTTCTACGAGCAGTACTTC.